The sequence of this TCR beta chain was determined in a study of molecular identifiers for immune sequencing clone quantification. MiXCR was run by TCRdb on the PCR reads, yielding one entry per CDR3 protein. The sample has about half a million distinct CDR3 sequences, about 26% seen once. Trimming at V came to 5 bases and at J to 7 bases, leaving 10 bases not matched to a gene. This CDR3 comprises 14 residues. Of note for this clonotype: The target antigen is unknown.

Whole-study findings and limits: The sizes of highly expanded clones could be underestimated when identical TCR molecules share a barcode.

The chain recombines TRBV12-3 or TRBV12-4 with TRBJ2-7; TRBD2 matches at 8 bases. Sequences were obtained from naive CD8+ T cells from blood, with Jurkat cell RNA spiked in. Subset reported: FACS-sorted CD8+CD4-CCR7+CD45RA+ naive T cells. This clonotype was sampled from a human donor in good health. Some libraries in this study had Jurkat cell RNA spiked in. The CDR3, as DNA: TGTGCCAGCAGTAGAGCGGGGGTCCCTAGGGAGCAGTACTTC. It yields the protein CASSRAGVPREQYF.